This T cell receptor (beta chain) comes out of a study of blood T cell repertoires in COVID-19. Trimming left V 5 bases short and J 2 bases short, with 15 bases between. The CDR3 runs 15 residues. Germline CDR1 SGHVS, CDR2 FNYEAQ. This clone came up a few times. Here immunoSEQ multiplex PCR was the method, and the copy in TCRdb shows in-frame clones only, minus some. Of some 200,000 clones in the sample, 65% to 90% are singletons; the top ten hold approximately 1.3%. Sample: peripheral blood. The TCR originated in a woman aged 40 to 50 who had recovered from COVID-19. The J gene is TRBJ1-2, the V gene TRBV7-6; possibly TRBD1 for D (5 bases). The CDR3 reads CASSQDVRGNYGYTF. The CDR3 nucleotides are TGTGCCAGCAGCCAGGACGTTAGGGGAAACTATGGCTACACCTTC.